Listed below are T cell receptor beta chains from one sample, sequenced in a study of regulatory T cells in long-lasting Graves disease. TCRdb analysed the multiplex PCR reads with MiXCR anew, one entry per CDR3 protein. The top ten hold around 25% of the sample, which has about 530,000 distinct CDR3 sequences, 15% to 20% seen once. The data also belong to a second study, concerning T cells in Graves' hyperthyroidism and ophthalmopathy.

The sequencing here drew on peripheral blood mononuclear cells (PBMCs), taken at new diagnosis, from a patient treated with antithyroid drugs. The receptors shown here come from a woman aged 40 to 65 with Graves disease. The CDR3 runs from the conserved cysteine through the conserved F or W. The D gene is left open where the match is weak. Part of the rows lack a size; the others show once, few, many or a class for expanded clones.

abundance	j_gene	v_gene	d_gene	CDR3nt	CDR3aa
many	TRBJ1-1	TRBV30	-	TGTGCCTGGAGTGGAGGGGGGATCACTGAAGCTTTCTTT	CAWSGGGITEAFF
many	TRBJ2-5	TRBV11-2	-	TGTGCCAGCAGAGCTTCGCTGGAGACCCAGTACTTC	CASRASLETQYF
-	TRBJ1-2	TRBV6-6	-	TGTGCCAGCAGTTACTCGAGACAGCCAGACTATGGCTACACCTTC	CASSYSRQPDYGYTF
-	TRBJ1-4	TRBV6-9	-	TGTGCCAGCAGTTCCAGCGGGGGGACTAATGAAAAACTGTTTTTT	CASSSSGGTNEKLFF
-	TRBJ1-2	TRBV6-1	-	TGTGCCAGCAGCCGACCGAGTAACTATGGCTACACCTTC	CASSRPSNYGYTF
many	TRBJ2-2	TRBV5-1	-	TGCGCCAGCAGGTCCCCGCGAGGGGCAATCAACACCGGGGAGCTGTTTTTT	CASRSPRGAINTGELFF
few	TRBJ1-2	TRBV16	-	TGTGCCAGCAGCCAATGGCAGGGTTCTGGTAACTATGGCTACACCTTC	CASSQWQGSGNYGYTF
few	TRBJ1-5	TRBV6-2/TRBV6-3	-	TGTGCCAGCCTTCGGGACGGTTCCAATCAGCCCCAGCATTTT	CASLRDGSNQPQHF
-	TRBJ2-1	TRBV5-1	-	TGTGCCAGCAGCTTTAGAGACAGCGAGACACAGTTCTTC	CASSFRDSETQFF
-	TRBJ1-5	TRBV18	-	TGTGCCAGCTCACCTGCACGGCAGGGTAGAGGAGAAGGCAATCAGCCCCAGCATTTT	CASSPARQGRGEGNQPQHF
few	TRBJ1-1	TRBV7-9	TRBD1	TGTGCCAGCAGCCTTACCGGGACAGGGTACGCTCTTGAAGCTTTCTTT	CASSLTGTGYALEAFF
-	TRBJ2-2	TRBV4-1	TRBD2	TGCGCCAGCAGCCAAGATCAAGCGGGGTGGTCCAGGACCGGGGAGCTGTTTTTT	CASSQDQAGWSRTGELFF
many	TRBJ2-7	TRBV11-2	-	TGTGCCAGCAGCTTTACGGGGGGCCCCGAGCAGTACTTC	CASSFTGGPEQYF
few	TRBJ2-6	TRBV28	TRBD2	TGTGCCAGCACCATAGCGGGGGGTCAATTATTCTCTGGGGCCAACGTCCTGACTTTC	CASTIAGGQLFSGANVLTF
-	TRBJ1-5	TRBV10-2	-	TGCGCCAGCAGTGAAACGGCACTTAGCAATCAGCCCCAGCATTTT	CASSETALSNQPQHF
-	TRBJ1-2	TRBV3-1	-	TGTGCCAGCAGCCAATCGACAGTGACCCGGGGCTATGGCTACACCTTC	CASSQSTVTRGYGYTF
-	TRBJ1-3	TRBV20-1	-	TGCAGTGCTACACAGGGAGGAAACACCATATATTTT	CSATQGGNTIYF
-	TRBJ2-3	TRBV2	TRBD2	TGTGCCACCCGCCGGGGGGGCGGAGCAGATACGCAGTATTTT	CATRRGGGADTQYF
-	TRBJ1-1	TRBV5-1	TRBD1	TGCGCCAGCAGCTTTAGACAGGGACCCACTGAAGCTTTCTTT	CASSFRQGPTEAFF
many	TRBJ1-4	TRBV2	TRBD1	TGTGCCAGCAGTGGGGGACAGGGCAGGTCTAATGAAAAACTGTTTTTT	CASSGGQGRSNEKLFF
many	TRBJ1-5	TRBV20-1	-	TGCAGTGCTGAGAGGGATAGCAATCAGCCCCAGCATTTT	CSAERDSNQPQHF
many	TRBJ1-2	TRBV2	-	TGTGCCAGCCGGGACGACTATGGCTACACCTTC	CASRDDYGYTF
many	TRBJ1-1	TRBV30	-	TGTGCCTGGAGTGTACCCGAGGTAGGTCGAGGAGCTTTCTTT	CAWSVPEVGRGAFF
many	TRBJ2-3	TRBV12-3/TRBV12-4	TRBD2	TGTGCCAGCAGTTTCGGGGAGGGCCAGATCACAGATACGCAGTATTTT	CASSFGEGQITDTQYF
-	TRBJ1-4	TRBV12-5	-	TGTGCTAGTGGTTTGTATCGATTGGGGCAGGGTGAAGGAAAACTGTTTTTT	CASGLYRLGQGEGKLFF
many	TRBJ1-2	TRBV12-5	-	TGTGCTAGTGGTTTGAAGGGGATCGATGGCTACACCTTC	CASGLKGIDGYTF
many	TRBJ1-5	TRBV30	-	TGTGCCTGGAGTCCCGGGGCCAGTCGTGTACAGCCCCAGCATTTT	CAWSPGASRVQPQHF
few	TRBJ2-5	TRBV2	TRBD2	TGTGCCAGCAGGCCCGGAGTGACTAGCGGGGGGATAGGAGAGACCCAGTACTTC	CASRPGVTSGGIGETQYF
many	TRBJ2-3	TRBV20-1	TRBD2	TGCAGTGCTAGACTTCTAGCGGGCGGCACAGATACGCAGTATTTT	CSARLLAGGTDTQYF
many	TRBJ2-6	TRBV3-1	TRBD1	TGTGCCAGCAGCCGCGAGACAGGGAACTCTGGGGCCAACGTCCTGACTTTC	CASSRETGNSGANVLTF
-	TRBJ2-1	TRBV7-8	TRBD2	TGTGCCAGCAGCCAAGGGACTAGCGGGGTTCATGAGCAGTTCTTC	CASSQGTSGVHEQFF
-	TRBJ1-2	TRBV6-1	-	TGTGCCAGCAGCCAACACCCTAACTATGGCTACACCTTC	CASSQHPNYGYTF